This T cell receptor (beta chain) stems from a study of post-analysis software for immune sequencing data. Study results and limitations: TRBV5-6, TRBV5-1 and TRBV20-1 belonged to a set of roughly 5 TRBV segments that were more frequent in patients than controls. F measure clustering grouped samples strongly by preparation batch. Significantly lower normalized Chao1 diversity was found in patients with multiple sclerosis relative to controls.

The TCR beta cDNA libraries carried unique molecular identifiers. From the PCR reads, TCRdb called clonotypes with MiXCR, one entry per CDR3 protein. The sample shows under 650,000 distinct CDR3 sequences, roughly 40% of them seen only once. The V end lost 5 bases, the J end lost 2 bases, and 11 bases lay between the germline ends. The germline V gene encodes CDR1 LNHNV and CDR2 YYDKDF (reference sequence). This CDR3 contains 14 residues. The table lists this clonotype with a few counts. Its antigen is unknown. The specimen sequenced was blood. This sequence joins TRBV15 and TRBJ2-3; a weak D match, TRBD1 (6 bases). This sequence was found in a girl aged 10 to 17 with multiple sclerosis. CDR3 in amino acids: CATSFRTATDTQYF. CDR3 DNA sequence: TGTGCCACCAGCTTCCGGACAGCCACAGATACGCAGTATTTT. Full variable domain (outside the CDR3, taken from reference TRBV15 and TRBJ2-3): DAMVIQNPRYQVTQFGKPVTLSCSQTLNHNVMYWYQQKSSQAPKLLFHYYDKDFNNEADTPDNFQSRRPNTSFCFLDIRSPGLGDTAMYLCATSFRTATDTQYFGPGTRLTVL.